This entry lists 28 T cell receptor beta chains sequenced from one sample in a study of blood T cell repertoires in COVID-19. Clones were read by immunoSEQ multiplex PCR, and TCRdb kept only the in-frame ones, dropping some. The data contain 200,000 to 250,000 clones, 90% to 95% of them singletons. Specimen: peripheral blood. The receptors derive from a man aged 25 to 40 with acute or convalescent COVID-19.

This rearrangement joins TRBV9 to TRBJ2-1; 9 nucleotides agree with TRBD1. Trimming cost V 3 bases and J 3 bases; bases outside gene matches: 4. The CDR3 is made up of 15 amino acids. Germline CDR1 reads SGDLS; CDR2 reads YYNGEE. Here the CDR3 DNA reads TGTGCCAGCAGCGCGGGACAGGGAGGCTACAATGAGCAGTTCTTC. Translation: CASSAGQGGYNEQFF.

The V call is TRBV6-1, the J call TRBJ2-4; D may be TRBD1 (5 bases). The germline V gene encodes CDR1 MNHNS and CDR2 SASEGT. The germline V and J ends were trimmed by 3 bases and 0 bases, with 6 bases remaining between them. The CDR3 loop spans 14 amino acids. Written as DNA, the CDR3 is TGTGCCAGCAGTGAGACAGTAGCCAAAAACATTCAGTACTTC. Protein sequence: CASSETVAKNIQYF.

The chain is built from TRBV19 and TRBJ1-3; D gene unclear. The germline V and J ends were trimmed by 4 bases and 0 bases, with 10 bases remaining between them. Germline V CDR1 and CDR2: LNHDA, SQIVND (reference sequence). The length of the CDR3 is 15 residues. Here the CDR3 reads CASSSLSFSGNTIYF. As DNA, the CDR3 is TGTGCCAGTAGTAGCCTCAGTTTCTCTGGAAACACCATATATTTT.

The chain is built from TRBV28 and TRBJ2-7; 7 bases map to TRBD1. Per germline, CDR1 MDHEN and CDR2 SYDVKM. The CDR3 totals 15 residues. V was clipped by 6 bases and J by 2 bases; unmatched bases: 10. CDR3 loop: CASRFQGEWTYEQYF. The CDR3 coding sequence is TGTGCCAGCAGATTCCAGGGGGAATGGACCTACGAGCAGTACTTC.

The chain uses TRBV30 and TRBJ1-5, with D hard to call. The V end was cut by 1 base, the J end by 0 bases, with 10 bases between. The germline V gene encodes CDR1 GTSNPN and CDR2 SVGIG (reference sequence). CDR3 size: 15 residues. DNA of the CDR3: TGTGCCTGGAGTGCAGGTTCCGCTAGCAATCAGCCCCAGCATTTT. Its protein is CAWSAGSASNQPQHF.

The J gene is TRBJ1-1, the V gene TRBV6-5; 8 bases align to TRBD1. Germline V lookup: CDR1 MNHEY, CDR2 SVGAGI. The CDR3 extends over 14 amino acids. The ends lost 5 bases at V and 8 bases at J; junction bases unmatched: 10. Written as DNA, the CDR3 is TGTGCCAGCAGTCGTACAAAGACAGGGGACGAAGCTTTCTTT. Translation: CASSRTKTGDEAFF.

The V call is TRBV24-1, the J call TRBJ2-5; 10 bases are shared with TRBD2. The CDR3 covers 16 residues. With V trimmed by 4 bases and J by 5 bases, 9 bases remained unmatched. The V gene's germline CDR1 is KGHDR and CDR2 SFDVKD. CDR3 coding DNA: TGTGCCACCAGTGACCCCAGCGGGAGGGCCTTCGAGACCCAGTACTTC. It translates to CATSDPSGRAFETQYF.

The chain joins TRBV6-1 to TRBJ1-6; perhaps TRBD1 as D (6 bases). V was cut by 9 bases and J by 7 bases, with 7 bases left in between. The CDR3 has 11 amino acids. Germline CDR1 MNHNS, CDR2 SASEGT. CDR3 coding DNA: TGTGCCAGTACAGGGAATTCACCCCTCCACTTT. This encodes CASTGNSPLHF.

The chain joins TRBV18 to TRBJ2-5; 7 positions match TRBD2. This CDR3 contains 14 residues. The germline V gene encodes CDR1 KGHSH and CDR2 LQKENI. V was clipped by 8 bases and J by 5 bases; unmatched bases: 11. CDR3 DNA: TGTGCCAGCCACGTGGCAGTGGGAGGGGAGACCCAGTACTTC. Translated, it gives CASHVAVGGETQYF.

The chain employs TRBV11-3 and TRBJ2-2, with 8 bases that match TRBD2. The CDR3 is made up of 16 amino acids. The germline V gene encodes CDR1 SGHNT and CDR2 YENEEA. The trim removed 4 bases at V and 6 bases at J, leaving 10 bases unmatched. The CDR3 bases are TGTGCCAGCAGCTCCGTGCCCGGGAGGGGGTCCGGGGAGCTGTTTTTT. This translates into CASSSVPGRGSGELFF.

V gene TRBV5-1 combines with J gene TRBJ2-3; TRBD2 aligns across 7 bases. V was clipped by 4 bases and J by 0 bases; unmatched bases: 8. From germline, CDR1 is SGHRS and CDR2 YFSETQ. The CDR3 has 16 amino acids. CDR3 in DNA: TGCGCCAGCAGCCCGTTAATAGCGGGTAGCACAGATACGCAGTATTTT. Protein: CASSPLIAGSTDTQYF.

The rearrangement joins TRBV2 to TRBJ1-1; 7 positions match TRBD1. Germline trimming cut 6 bases from V and 0 bases from J; bases unmatched to any gene: 7. The CDR3 contains 15 residues. Per the germline V gene, CDR1 is SNHLY and CDR2 is FYNNEI. The CDR3 nucleotides read TGTGCCAGCAGGACAGGGCAGTCCATGAACACTGAAGCTTTCTTT. As protein: CASRTGQSMNTEAFF.

This chain uses TRBV19 with TRBJ1-6; D possibly corresponds to TRBD1 (6 bases). V lost 0 bases and J 4 bases, leaving 7 bases between the germline ends. CDR3 length: 15 residues. Germline values: CDR1 LNHDA, CDR2 SQIVND (reference sequence). CDR3 coding DNA: TGTGCCAGTAGTATAGACAGGGGATATAATTCACCCCTCCACTTT. Protein: CASSIDRGYNSPLHF.

This clone has only one observation. In nucleotides, the CDR3 is TGTGCCAGCAGCTTTGACAGGGTCGCCGAGCAGTACTTC. It codes for CASSFDRVAEQYF. This chain links TRBV11-2 with TRBJ2-7; 7 bases line up with TRBD1. The V and J ends lost 3 bases and 6 bases, in that order; junction bases with no gene match: 5. Germline lookup yields CDR1 SGHAT and CDR2 FQNNGV. There are 13 residues in the CDR3.

The chain couples TRBV3-1 (or the pseudogene TRBV3-2) to TRBJ1-2, with D uncertain. CDR1 and CDR2 from the germline V gene are LGHDT and YNNKEL (reference sequence). Trimming removed 2 bases at V and 2 bases at J, with 9 bases between. The CDR3 length is 14 residues. The CDR3 nucleotides are TGTGCCAGCAGCCAATGGAGAGCAAACTATGGCTACACCTTC. It translates to CASSQWRANYGYTF.

This sequence joins TRBV27 and TRBJ2-1, with 12 positions matching TRBD2. This CDR3 is built from 17 residues. Germline CDR1 reads MNHEY; CDR2 reads SMNVEV (reference sequence). V lost 2 bases and J lost 8; bases outside the gene matches: 10. The DNA of the CDR3 is TGTGCCAGCAGTTTACTTCGGACTAGCGGGGCCTGGGATGAGCAGTTCTTC. Its protein product is CASSLLRTSGAWDEQFF.

This chain uses TRBV11-2 with TRBJ2-7; D is undetermined. This CDR3 has 13 amino acids. Germline V gene sequence: CDR1 SGHAT, CDR2 FQNNGV. Trimming shortened V by 3 bases and J by 3 bases, and 9 bases separated the two germline ends. In DNA, the CDR3 is TGTGCCAGCAGCTTTTACAGAGACTACGAGCAGTACTTC. It is translated as CASSFYRDYEQYF.

The J gene is TRBJ1-2, the V gene TRBV9; D ambiguous. The CDR3 contains 12 residues. Germline CDR1 SGDLS, CDR2 YYNGEE. With 4 bases removed from V and 7 bases from J, the gap between germline ends came to 11 bases. This CDR3 reads CASSKDQAGYTF. The DNA for the CDR3 is TGTGCCAGCAGCAAAGACCAGGCTGGCTACACCTTC.

The genes are TRBV27 and TRBJ2-1; TRBD2 matches at 16 bases. There are 19 residues in the CDR3. The V segment lost 5 bases and the J segment 6 bases; nucleotides outside the gene matches: 13. The germline CDR1 and CDR2 sequences are MNHEY and SMNVEV (reference sequence). DNA of the CDR3: TGTGCCAGCAGTCCCAACCTACCAGGGACTAGCGGGAGGGTCAATGAGCAGTTCTTC. Translated, it gives CASSPNLPGTSGRVNEQFF.

The chain carries TRBV6-4 and TRBJ1-6, with D unclear. The ends were cut back, 5 bases at V and 7 bases at J, with 9 bases in the middle. Germline CDR1 is MRHNA and CDR2 is SNTAGT. This CDR3 contains 13 residues. CDR3 in amino acids: CASSSGPNSPLHF. In DNA form, the CDR3 reads TGTGCCAGCAGTAGCGGACCCAATTCACCCCTCCACTTT.

This clone was seen once. This specimen includes other DNA sequences encoding the same CDR3. The chain has TRBV9 and TRBJ1-6; D is unclear. There are 15 residues in the CDR3. The V end lost 4 bases, the J end lost 0 bases, and 8 bases lay between the germline ends. Germline CDR1 and CDR2: SGDLS and YYNGEE. In DNA, the CDR3 is TGTGCCAGCAGCACCGGGGACTCCTATAATTCACCCCTCCACTTT. Translated: CASSTGDSYNSPLHF.

The V gene is TRBV28, the J gene TRBJ2-1, with 8 bases matching TRBD2. This CDR3 contains 14 residues. Trimming at V came to 11 bases and at J to 3 bases, leaving 9 bases not matched to a gene. Germline CDR1 MDHEN, CDR2 SYDVKM. CDR3 region: CAGGAGVNYNEQFF. CDR3 nucleotide sequence: TGTGCCGGAGGAGCGGGAGTTAACTACAATGAGCAGTTCTTC.

The V call is TRBV27, the J call TRBJ2-7; D call uncertain. There are 12 residues in the CDR3. V was pared by 4 bases and J by 4 bases, with 8 bases between. Germline lookup yields CDR1 MNHEY and CDR2 SMNVEV (reference sequence). The chain's CDR3 is CASSSTPYEQYF. The CDR3 DNA reads as TGTGCCAGCAGTTCGACTCCGTACGAGCAGTACTTC.

The chain recombines TRBV5-6 with TRBJ1-2; 9 nucleotides agree with TRBD1. Germline lookup yields CDR1 SGHDT and CDR2 YYEEEE. The CDR3 runs to 15 residues. The ends lost 3 bases at V and 5 bases at J; junction bases unmatched: 8. The CDR3 DNA follows: TGTGCCAGCAGCTCCACAGGGGGCGCGGTGTATGGCTACACCTTC. Its protein is CASSSTGGAVYGYTF. The full variable domain, in which reference TRBV5-6 and TRBJ1-2 provide the parts outside the CDR3, is DAGVTQSPTHLIKTRGQQVTLRCSPKSGHDTVSWYQQALGQGPQFIFQYYEEEERQRGNFPDRFSGHQFPNYSSELNVNALLLGDSALYLCASSSTGGAVYGYTFGSGTRLTVV.

The chain employs TRBV13 and TRBJ2-6, with unresolved D. Germline values: CDR1 PRHDT, CDR2 FYEKMQ (reference sequence). V was pared by 6 bases and J by 0 bases, with 18 bases between. There are 18 residues in the CDR3. Here the CDR3 DNA reads TGTGCCAGCAGTTATGAGACTGAGGCCCCCTCTGGGGCCAACGTCCTGACTTTC. Protein product: CASSYETEAPSGANVLTF. Together with reference TRBV13 and TRBJ2-6, the CDR3 gives the full variable domain: AAGVIQSPRHLIKEKRETATLKCYPIPRHDTVYWYQQGPGQDPQFLISFYEKMQSDKGSIPDRFSAQQFSDYHSELNMSSLELGDSALYFCASSYETEAPSGANVLTFGAGSRLTVL.

The chain carries TRBV7-2 and TRBJ1-2; D is ambiguous. Germline assignment: CDR1 SGHTA and CDR2 FQGNSA. The CDR3 has 13 residues. Between the trimmed V and J ends, which lost 2 bases and 0 bases, there was a span of 4 bases. CDR3 region: CASSLLTNYGYTF. The CDR3 coding sequence is TGTGCCAGCAGCTTACTAACTAACTATGGCTACACCTTC.

The rearrangement uses TRBV7-9 and TRBJ2-1; 8 nucleotides match TRBD2. The V gene end was trimmed by 1 base and the J gene end by 0 bases; junction bases not matched to a gene: 8. The germline V gene has CDR1 SEHNR and CDR2 FQNEAQ (reference sequence). This CDR3 is 18 amino acids long. This chain's CDR3 is CASSLGGRGGSSYNEQFF. The CDR3 DNA follows: TGTGCCAGCAGCTTAGGAGGTCGGGGGGGTAGCTCCTACAATGAGCAGTTCTTC.

This clone occurred once. The chain's CDR3 is CASSRISGQGQETQYF. CDR3 coding DNA: TGCGCCAGCAGCCGCATCTCGGGACAGGGCCAAGAGACCCAGTACTTC. The chain combines TRBV4-1 with TRBJ2-5; TRBD1 aligns across 9 bases. Per the germline V gene, CDR1 is MGHRA and CDR2 is YSYEKL. The CDR3 runs to 16 residues. J lost 1 base, V lost 4 bases, and 7 bases had no gene match.